Sequencing of this T cell receptor (beta chain) was carried out in a study of stem cell transplantation in POMP-related autoinflammatory disease. Assay: immunoSEQ multiplex PCR; the TCRdb copy retains only in-frame clones and omits some. This sample has 68,000 or so clones, with roughly 93% found just once. The CDR3 length is 13 residues. The germline V gene encodes CDR1 SGHAT and CDR2 FQNNGV. Trimming took off 5 bases at V and 5 bases at J, with 10 bases between the two ends. The chain employs TRBV11-2 and TRBJ1-5; D is uncertain. The material was CD4+ T cells from PBMCs, obtained after stem cell transplantation. The sequence derives from a human patient with POMP-related autoinflammation and immune dysregulation (PRAID). Among the T cells, some may be from the graft donor. The CDR3 sequence is CASSRRVHQPQHF. CDR3 coding DNA: TGTGCCAGCAGCCGTAGGGTCCATCAGCCCCAGCATTTT. The variable domain in full, with the rest retrieved from reference TRBV11-2 and TRBJ1-5, is EAGVAQSPRYKIIEKRQSVAFWCNPISGHATLYWYQQILGQGPKLLIQFQNNGVVDDSQLPKDRFSAERLKGVDSTLKIQPAKLEDSAVYLCASSRRVHQPQHFGDGTRLSIL.